The 10 T cell receptor beta chains below all came from one sample that was sequenced in a study of T cell responses to AZD1222 COVID-19 vaccine. Profiling relied on immunoSEQ multiplex PCR, and the TCRdb table lists in-frame clones only, not all of them. The sample lists roughly 120,000 clones, approximately 85% occurring once. Source: peripheral blood, taken on day 0 of AZD1222 vaccination. Receptors originate from an adult in good health.

Here the CDR3 DNA reads TGTGCCAGCAGCTTGGAACAGGGGGTTCGGGACACTGAAGCTTTCTTT. Protein: CASSLEQGVRDTEAFF. The chain has TRBV5-4 and TRBJ1-1; 8 nucleotides agree with TRBD1. CDR3 size: 16 residues. J lost 3 bases, V lost 0 bases, and 7 bases had no gene match. Germline V CDR1 and CDR2: SGHNT, YYREEE (reference sequence).

This clone was observed a few times. V gene TRBV2 combines with J gene TRBJ2-5; TRBD1 matches at 7 bases. The CDR3 spans 13 residues. The V and J ends lost 2 bases and 5 bases, in that order; junction bases with no gene match: 2. Germline values: CDR1 SNHLY, CDR2 FYNNEI. This CDR3 reads CASSETGVETQYF. In DNA form, the CDR3 reads TGTGCCAGCAGTGAAACAGGGGTTGAGACCCAGTACTTC.

This rearrangement joins TRBV6-5 to TRBJ2-7, with D possibly being TRBD1 (5 bases). The CDR3 extends over 14 amino acids. Trimming stripped 7 bases from V and 2 bases from J, with 15 bases between. Germline CDR1 reads MNHEY; CDR2 reads SVGAGI. The DNA of the CDR3 is TGTGCCAGCAAGAAGAACAGGAATACCTACGAGCAGTACTTC. This sequence encodes CASKKNRNTYEQYF.

This chain joins TRBV6-5 and TRBJ1-2, with 7 bases matching TRBD1. This CDR3 is 14 amino acids long. Germline trimming cut 6 bases from V and 8 bases from J; bases unmatched to any gene: 12. Per the germline V gene, CDR1 is MNHEY and CDR2 is SVGAGI. CDR3 amino acids: CASRTQGYLGGYTF. CDR3 DNA sequence: TGTGCCAGCAGAACACAGGGGTACCTGGGAGGCTACACCTTC.

This clone appeared a few times. V is TRBV7-2 and J is TRBJ1-1, with 7 bases aligning to TRBD1. This CDR3 comprises 13 residues. J lost 5 bases, V lost 2 bases, and 2 bases had no gene match. From germline, CDR1 is SGHTA and CDR2 FQGNSA. As DNA, the CDR3 is TGTGCCAGCAGCTTAACAGGGGTAACTGAAGCTTTCTTT. Protein product: CASSLTGVTEAFF.

The V call is TRBV15, the J call TRBJ2-3; no definite D call. V lost 0 bases and J lost 1, with 11 bases in between. This CDR3 contains 16 residues. CDR1 is LNHNV and CDR2 is YYDKDF in the germline V gene (reference sequence). For the CDR3, the DNA is TGTGCCACCAGCAGAGATATGGTCAGCCGCACAGATACGCAGTATTTT. Protein product: CATSRDMVSRTDTQYF.

The chain combines TRBV5-4 with TRBJ1-5; D perhaps matches TRBD1 (5 bases). The CDR3 extends over 14 amino acids. Trimming pared 4 bases from V and 7 bases from J, leaving 15 bases between. The germline gives CDR1 SGHNT, CDR2 YYREEE (reference sequence). The CDR3 protein is CASSLQGGRQPQHF. The CDR3, as DNA: TGTGCCAGCAGCCTCCAGGGAGGGAGGCAGCCCCAGCATTTT.

Here the CDR3 reads CASSLAFSGGANEQFF. CDR3 in DNA: TGCGCCAGCAGCTTGGCTTTTAGCGGGGGGGCGAATGAGCAGTTCTTC. The J gene is TRBJ2-1, the V gene TRBV5-1, with 11 nucleotides matching TRBD2. The V and J ends lost 0 bases and 7 bases, in that order; junction bases with no gene match: 6. Germline values: CDR1 SGHRS, CDR2 YFSETQ. CDR3 length equals 16 residues.

J is TRBJ1-2 and V is TRBV5-6; 8 positions match TRBD1. The germline gives CDR1 SGHDT, CDR2 YYEEEE. Trimming at V came to 1 base and at J to 4 bases, leaving 6 bases not matched to a gene. The CDR3 totals 15 residues. The DNA for the CDR3 is TGTGCCAGCAGCTTGAGGGACAGGTCATCCTATGGCTACACCTTC. Its protein is CASSLRDRSSYGYTF.

The rearrangement links TRBV24-1 to TRBJ2-2, with 9 bases matching TRBD2. V shed 5 bases, J shed 4 bases, and the junction held 7 bases outside the gene matches. Per germline, CDR1 KGHDR and CDR2 SFDVKD. There are 16 residues in the CDR3. The CDR3 DNA reads TGTGCCACCAGTGCCTCCCGCGGGGGGGCCACCGGGGAGCTGTTTTTT. This sequence encodes CATSASRGGATGELFF.